This TCR beta chain was identified during a study of regulatory T cells in long-lasting Graves disease. Study conclusions and caveats: Patients with persistent disease shared around 2,700 public clonotypes, outpacing the roughly 950 shared by new patients.

Time point noted: persistent/refractory GD, antithyroid drugs over 5 years with positive TRAb. The TCR library used RNA extracted from PBMCs. This clonotype was counted between two and nine times. Its target is unknown. TCR beta libraries were built with iRepertoire HTBI primers and Arm-PCR of CDR3 regions. TCRdb analysed the multiplex PCR reads with MiXCR anew, one entry per CDR3 protein. Of roughly 400,000 distinct CDR3 sequences in the sample, more than 20% were seen once. This CDR3 is built from 14 residues. Germline V gene lookup returns CDR1 MNHEY and CDR2 SMNVEV (reference sequence). After removal of 10 bases from V and 4 bases from J, the junction contained 8 bases not matched to a gene.

The chain carries TRBV27 and TRBJ2-2; TRBD2 matches 8 bases. The source was peripheral blood mononuclear cells (PBMCs), collected when the disease was refractory, from a patient treated with antithyroid drugs. The sequence derives from a female donor with Graves disease. The DNA for the CDR3 is TGTGCCATCAGAATGAGCGGGAGCACCGGGGAGCTGTTTTTT. This sequence encodes CAIRMSGSTGELFF.